Ten or more counts support the clone carrying this TCR beta chain. Its antigen is as yet unknown. CDR3 size: 14 residues. V gave up 4 bases and J gave up 7 bases; unmatched junction bases: 6. The V gene's germline CDR1 is DFQATT and CDR2 SNEGSKA (reference sequence). The sample belongs to a study of blood T cells in healthy people across ages. Notes on the study in general: PBMCs that were unsorted prevented a conclusive naive versus antigen-experienced comparison.

Together with a sample-barcoded 5' primer, a J-beta primer mix was included in a second PCR lasting roughly 6 to 12 cycles. No fewer than 3 million CDR3-containing paired-end reads came from each sample. MiXCR was run by TCRdb on the 5' RACE reads, yielding one entry per CDR3 protein. Of hundreds of thousands of distinct CDR3 sequences in the sample, roughly 32% are singletons; the top ten hold over 15%. The source is an elderly woman in good health. V usage is TRBV20-1 and J usage is TRBJ2-1, with 11 bases matching TRBD2. Material for sequencing was blood. The CDR3 is CSAILLAGGNEQFF. The CDR3 bases are TGCAGTGCTATTCTCCTAGCGGGGGGTAATGAGCAGTTCTTC.